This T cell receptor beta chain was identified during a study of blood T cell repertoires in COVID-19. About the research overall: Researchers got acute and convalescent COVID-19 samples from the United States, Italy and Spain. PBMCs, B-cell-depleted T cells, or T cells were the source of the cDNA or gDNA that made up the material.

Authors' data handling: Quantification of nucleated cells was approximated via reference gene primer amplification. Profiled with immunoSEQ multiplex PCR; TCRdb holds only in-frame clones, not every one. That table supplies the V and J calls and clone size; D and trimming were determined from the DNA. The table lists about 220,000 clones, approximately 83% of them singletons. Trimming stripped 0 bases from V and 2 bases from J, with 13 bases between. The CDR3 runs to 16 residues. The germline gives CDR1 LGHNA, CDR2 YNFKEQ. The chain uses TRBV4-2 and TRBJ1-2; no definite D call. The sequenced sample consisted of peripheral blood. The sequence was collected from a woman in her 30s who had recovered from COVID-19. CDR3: CASSQDSEEANYGYTF. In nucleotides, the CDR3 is TGTGCCAGCAGCCAAGATTCTGAGGAGGCAAACTATGGCTACACCTTC.